This passage covers 17 T cell receptor beta chains from one sample sequenced in a study of T cell responses to AZD1222 COVID-19 vaccine. TCRdb's table, derived via immunoSEQ multiplex PCR, lists solely in-frame clones and lacks some. The data hold 110,000 to 150,000 clones, with roughly 90% observed a single time. Material: peripheral blood, obtained 28 days after the second AZD1222 dose. The receptors derive from an adult who received the AZD1222 COVID-19 vaccine.

The gene calls are TRBV18 and TRBJ1-3; D remains unclear. V lost 3 bases and J lost 0, with 6 bases in between. Germline-derived CDR1 and CDR2 are KGHSH and LQKENI. The CDR3 spans 14 residues. The CDR3 region is CASSPRGSGNTIYF. For the CDR3, the DNA is TGTGCCAGCTCACCGAGAGGCTCTGGAAACACCATATATTTT.

DNA for the CDR3: TGCGCCAGCAGCTTGACTAGCGGGGACACCGGGGAGCTGTTTTTT. It yields the protein CASSLTSGDTGELFF. The chain employs TRBV5-1 and TRBJ2-2, with 10 positions matching TRBD2. CDR1 is SGHRS and CDR2 is YFSETQ in the germline V gene. This CDR3 comprises 15 residues. Unmatched junction bases numbered 0, after V lost 1 base and J lost 3 bases. Filled out from reference TRBV5-1 and TRBJ2-2, the complete variable domain reads KAGVTQTPRYLIKTRGQQVTLSCSPISGHRSVSWYQQTPGQGLQFLFEYFSETQRNKGNFPGRFSGRQFSNSRSEMNVSTLELGDSALYLCASSLTSGDTGELFFGEGSRLTVL.

The chain has TRBV5-6 and TRBJ1-1; D remains unclear. V was cut by 3 bases and J by 8 bases, with 8 bases left in between. The length of the CDR3 is 11 residues. Germline CDR1 is SGHDT and CDR2 is YYEEEE. The CDR3 loop reads CASSSSMEAFF. The DNA for the CDR3 is TGTGCCAGCAGCTCCAGTATGGAAGCTTTCTTT.

The V call is TRBV15, the J call TRBJ1-5, with 8 bases lining up with TRBD1. The V and J ends lost 5 bases and 4 bases, in that order; junction bases with no gene match: 4. Germline V gene lookup returns CDR1 LNHNV and CDR2 YYDKDF (reference sequence). This CDR3 is 14 amino acids long. The CDR3 is CATSPRQGNQPQHF. The CDR3 bases are TGTGCCACCAGCCCCAGACAGGGGAATCAGCCCCAGCATTTT.

The V call is TRBV29-1, the J call TRBJ2-1; D is tentatively TRBD1 or TRBD2 (6 bases each). Germline CDR1 and CDR2: SQVTM and ANQGSEA. The CDR3 runs 16 residues. Trimming removed 0 bases at V and 9 bases at J, with 21 bases between. In nucleotides, the CDR3 is TGCAGCGTTGAAGATGGATCCGGGGGCTGGACGCTTGAGCAGTTCTTC. This encodes CSVEDGSGGWTLEQFF.

The sample holds one count of this clone. This chain uses TRBV15 with TRBJ2-5; the match to TRBD1 covers 7 bases. Losses at the gene ends were 5 bases for V and 2 bases for J; bases not matched to a gene: 8. The CDR3 is 15 amino acids. CDR1 is LNHNV, CDR2 YYDKDF, per germline (reference sequence). CDR3 sequence: CATSLLRDRQETQYF. The CDR3 bases are TGTGCCACCAGCTTACTCCGGGACAGACAAGAGACCCAGTACTTC.

The chain is built from TRBV5-8 and TRBJ2-7; D call uncertain. V lost 0 bases to trimming and J lost 4 bases, with 14 bases between them. Per germline, CDR1 SGHTS and CDR2 YDEGEE. The CDR3 consists of 15 residues. The CDR3 DNA follows: TGTGCCAGCAGCTTGGACGGTCGATACAAGTACGAGCAGTACTTC. Residues: CASSLDGRYKYEQYF.

The rearrangement joins TRBV5-6 to TRBJ2-5; TRBD2 agrees at 10 bases. There are 16 residues in the CDR3. Trimming took 0 bases from V and 4 from J; bases not matched to a gene: 6. CDR1 is SGHDT, CDR2 YYEEEE, per germline. CDR3 bases: TGTGCCAGCAGCTTGGCCAGGGTAGCGGGAGGAGAGACCCAGTACTTC. It is translated as CASSLARVAGGETQYF.

This clone was detected a few times. This chain joins TRBV6-6 and TRBJ1-5; D is unclear. Germline V gene sequence: CDR1 MNHNY, CDR2 SVGAGI (reference sequence). There are 15 residues in the CDR3. V was shortened by 2 bases and J by 5 bases, with 13 bases between the two germline ends. The CDR3 coding sequence is TGTGCCAGCAGTTACCCCACCAACGGCCATCAGCCCCAGCATTTT. As protein: CASSYPTNGHQPQHF.

The rearrangement links TRBV9 to TRBJ2-7; D is possibly TRBD1 or TRBD2 (5 bases each). This CDR3 region has 14 residues. With 1 base removed from V and 2 bases from J, the gap between germline ends came to 10 bases. Looked up from germline, CDR1 is SGDLS and CDR2 is YYNGEE. CDR3 residues: CASSVSGQPYEQYF. The DNA for the CDR3 is TGTGCCAGCAGCGTAAGCGGACAACCCTACGAGCAGTACTTC.

The chain has TRBV3-1 (or the pseudogene TRBV3-2) and TRBJ2-5, with D tentatively TRBD1 (6 bases). Deletions cut 2 bases from V and 0 bases from J, with 7 bases between. Germline V gene sequence: CDR1 LGHDT, CDR2 YNNKEL (reference sequence). The CDR3 loop spans 14 amino acids. The CDR3 DNA follows: TGTGCCAGCAGCCAAACAGGGCACCAAGAGACCCAGTACTTC. It yields the protein CASSQTGHQETQYF.

This chain uses TRBV29-1 with TRBJ1-4; D uncertain. The V end was cut by 6 bases, the J end by 0 bases, with 11 bases between. CDR1 is SQVTM, CDR2 ANQGSEA, per germline. This CDR3 spans 14 amino acids. CDR3 region: CSVTEGATNEKLFF. Written as DNA, the CDR3 is TGCAGCGTGACCGAGGGAGCAACTAATGAAAAACTGTTTTTT.

J is TRBJ2-2 and V is TRBV7-2; possible D gene TRBD2, 5 bases. Trimming pared 2 bases from V and 6 bases from J, leaving 13 bases between. The CDR3 is made up of 15 amino acids. Germline V gives CDR1 SGHTA, CDR2 FQGNSA. The chain's CDR3 is CASSLSLARAGELFF. The CDR3 DNA is TGTGCCAGCAGCTTATCGTTGGCGAGGGCCGGGGAGCTGTTTTTT. Full variable domain (remainder filled in from reference TRBV7-2 and TRBJ2-2): GAGVSQSPSNKVTEKGKDVELRCDPISGHTALYWYRQSLGQGLEFLIYFQGNSAPDKSGLPSDRFSAERTGGSVSTLTIQRTQQEDSAVYLCASSLSLARAGELFFGEGSRLTVL.

This sequence joins TRBV18 and TRBJ1-4; D ambiguous. Germline V gene data show CDR1 as KGHSH and CDR2 as LQKENI. CDR3 length: 17 amino acids. V lost 3 bases and J lost 4, with 18 bases in between. This CDR3 is CASSPVDLLGVNEKLFF. CDR3 DNA: TGTGCCAGCTCACCCGTCGACTTGTTAGGAGTTAATGAAAAACTGTTTTTT. Drawing the rest from reference TRBV18 and TRBJ1-4, the complete variable domain is NAGVMQNPRHLVRRRGQEARLRCSPMKGHSHVYWYRQLPEEGLKFMVYLQKENIIDESGMPKERFSAEFPKEGPSILRIQQVVRGDSAAYFCASSPVDLLGVNEKLFFGSGTQLSVL.

This clone appeared a single time. The rearrangement uses TRBV6-5 and TRBJ2-3; D gene unclear. Germline CDR1 and CDR2: MNHEY and SVGAGI. The V end lost 3 bases, the J end lost 6 bases, and 13 bases lay between the germline ends. The CDR3 length is 14 residues. The CDR3 sequence: CASSYRSLGDTQYF. CDR3 DNA sequence: TGTGCCAGCAGTTATAGGTCTCTAGGGGATACGCAGTATTTT.

The gene calls are TRBV5-1 and TRBJ1-1; possible D gene TRBD1, 5 bases. Trimming removed 5 bases at V and 0 bases at J, with 20 bases between. In germline, CDR1 is SGHRS, CDR2 YFSETQ. The CDR3 has 17 amino acids. The CDR3 is CASRGPESGTVNTEAFF. For the CDR3, the DNA is TGCGCCAGCAGAGGGCCTGAATCCGGGACGGTGAACACTGAAGCTTTCTTT.

DNA for the CDR3: TGTGCCAGCAGTTGGGACCCCCAAAGTCGCAATGAGCAGTTCTTC. Translation gives CASSWDPQSRNEQFF. The genes are TRBV28 and TRBJ2-1; either TRBD1 or TRBD2 may fit D (5 bases each). The CDR3 has 15 residues. The germline V gene encodes CDR1 MDHEN and CDR2 SYDVKM. Trimming took off 4 bases at V and 6 bases at J, with 16 bases between the two ends.